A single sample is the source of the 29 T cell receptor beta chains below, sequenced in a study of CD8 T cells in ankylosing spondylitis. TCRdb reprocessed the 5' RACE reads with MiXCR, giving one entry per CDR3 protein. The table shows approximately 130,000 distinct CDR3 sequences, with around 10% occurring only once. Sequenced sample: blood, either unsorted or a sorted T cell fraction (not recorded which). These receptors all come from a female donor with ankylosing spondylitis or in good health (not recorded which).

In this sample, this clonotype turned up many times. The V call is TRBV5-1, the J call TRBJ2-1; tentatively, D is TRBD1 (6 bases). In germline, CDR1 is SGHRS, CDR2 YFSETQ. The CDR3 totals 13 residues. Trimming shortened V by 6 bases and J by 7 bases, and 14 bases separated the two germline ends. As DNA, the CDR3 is TGCGCCAGCAAGCAGGGGCCCCTTAATGAGCAGTTCTTC. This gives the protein CASKQGPLNEQFF.

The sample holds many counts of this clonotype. CDR3 residues: CASSLGSGASSTDTQYF. The CDR3 DNA follows: TGCGCCAGCAGCTTGGGGTCGGGTGCCTCTAGCACAGATACGCAGTATTTT. The chain uses TRBV5-1 and TRBJ2-3; D is unclear. The CDR3 has 17 amino acids. Trimming cost V 0 bases and J 0 bases, with 14 bases left between them. Germline CDR1 and CDR2: SGHRS and YFSETQ.

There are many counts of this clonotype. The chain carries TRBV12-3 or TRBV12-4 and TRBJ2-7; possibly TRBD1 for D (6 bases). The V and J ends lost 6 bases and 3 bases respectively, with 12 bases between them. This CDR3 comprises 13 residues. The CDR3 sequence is CASREQGSYEQYF. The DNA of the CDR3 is TGTGCCAGCAGGGAACAGGGAAGCTACGAGCAGTACTTC.

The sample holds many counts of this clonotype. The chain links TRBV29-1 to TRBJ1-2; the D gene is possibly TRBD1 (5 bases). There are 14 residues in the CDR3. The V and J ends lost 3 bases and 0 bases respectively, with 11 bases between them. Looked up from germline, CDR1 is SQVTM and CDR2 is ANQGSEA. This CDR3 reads CSVDRDGTNYGYTF. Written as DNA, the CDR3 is TGCAGCGTTGACCGGGACGGGACTAACTATGGCTACACCTTC. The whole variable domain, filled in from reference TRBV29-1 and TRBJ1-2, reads SAVISQKPSRDICQRGTSLTIQCQVDSQVTMMFWYRQQPGQSLTLIATANQGSEATYESGFVIDKFPISRPNLTFSTLTVSNMSPEDSSIYLCSVDRDGTNYGYTFGSGTRLTVV.

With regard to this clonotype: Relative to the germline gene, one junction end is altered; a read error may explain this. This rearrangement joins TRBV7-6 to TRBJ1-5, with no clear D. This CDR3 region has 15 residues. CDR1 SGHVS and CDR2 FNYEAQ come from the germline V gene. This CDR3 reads CAGSPASWGNQPQHF. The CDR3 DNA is TGTGCCGGCAGCCCCGCCTCTTGGGGCAATCAGCCCCAGCATTTT.

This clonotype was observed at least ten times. CDR3 nucleotide sequence: TGCAGTGCTAGAGAATCCGTCGGGACTCCGACCATTCAGTACTTC. As protein: CSARESVGTPTIQYF. This sequence joins TRBV20-1 and TRBJ2-4, with D maybe TRBD2 (6 bases). Germline V gene lookup returns CDR1 DFQATT and CDR2 SNEGSKA (reference sequence). Trimming shortened V by 0 bases and J by 9 bases, and 18 bases separated the two germline ends. The CDR3 length is 15 residues.

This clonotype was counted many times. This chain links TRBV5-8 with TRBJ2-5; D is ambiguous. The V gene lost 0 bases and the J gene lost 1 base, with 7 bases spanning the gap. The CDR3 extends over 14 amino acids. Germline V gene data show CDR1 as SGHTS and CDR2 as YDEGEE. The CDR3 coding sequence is TGTGCCAGCAGCTTGGACGTCAGCCAAGAGACCCAGTACTTC. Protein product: CASSLDVSQETQYF.

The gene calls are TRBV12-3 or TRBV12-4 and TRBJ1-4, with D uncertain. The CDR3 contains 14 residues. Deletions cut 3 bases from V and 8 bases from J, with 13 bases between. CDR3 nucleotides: TGTGCCAGCAGTTTGTTCGCCTTAGGGGAAAAACTGTTTTTT. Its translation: CASSLFALGEKLFF.

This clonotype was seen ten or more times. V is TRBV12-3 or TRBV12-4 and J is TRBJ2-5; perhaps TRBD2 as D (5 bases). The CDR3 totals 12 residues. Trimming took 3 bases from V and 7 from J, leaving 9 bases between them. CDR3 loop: CASSLGRGTQYF. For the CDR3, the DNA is TGTGCCAGCAGTTTGGGCCGGGGGACCCAGTACTTC.

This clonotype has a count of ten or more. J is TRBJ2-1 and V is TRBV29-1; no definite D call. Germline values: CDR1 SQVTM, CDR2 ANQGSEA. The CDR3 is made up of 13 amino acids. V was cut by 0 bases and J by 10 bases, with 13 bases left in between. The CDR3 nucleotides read TGCAGCGTTGAAGATCCCAATCTAGGCGAGCAGTTCTTC. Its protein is CSVEDPNLGEQFF.

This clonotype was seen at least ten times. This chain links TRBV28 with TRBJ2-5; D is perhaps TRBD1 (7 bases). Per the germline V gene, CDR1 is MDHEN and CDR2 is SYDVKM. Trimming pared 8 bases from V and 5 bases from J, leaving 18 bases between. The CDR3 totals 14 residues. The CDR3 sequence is CASAQGGPLETQYF. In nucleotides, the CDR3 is TGTGCCAGCGCCCAGGGGGGACCTCTGGAGACCCAGTACTTC.

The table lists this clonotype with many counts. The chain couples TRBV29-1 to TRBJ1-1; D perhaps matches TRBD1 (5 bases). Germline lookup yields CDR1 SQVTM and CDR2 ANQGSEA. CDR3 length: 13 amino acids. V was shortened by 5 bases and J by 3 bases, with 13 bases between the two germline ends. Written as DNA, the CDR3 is TGCAGCGTTAGACGGGGCGCGGACACTGAAGCTTTCTTT. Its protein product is CSVRRGADTEAFF.

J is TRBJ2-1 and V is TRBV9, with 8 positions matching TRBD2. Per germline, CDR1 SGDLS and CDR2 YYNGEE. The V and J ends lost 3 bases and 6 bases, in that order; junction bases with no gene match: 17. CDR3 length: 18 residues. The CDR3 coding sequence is TGTGCCAGCAGCGGCTCGGCGGGAGGATCCCGGCTGGGCAATGAGCAGTTCTTC. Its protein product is CASSGSAGGSRLGNEQFF.

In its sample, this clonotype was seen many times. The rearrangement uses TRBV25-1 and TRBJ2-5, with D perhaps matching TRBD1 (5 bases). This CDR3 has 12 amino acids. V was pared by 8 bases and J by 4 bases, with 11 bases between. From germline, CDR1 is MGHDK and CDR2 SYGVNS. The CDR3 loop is CASSGQGETQYF. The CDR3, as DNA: TGTGCCAGCTCGGGCCAGGGAGAGACCCAGTACTTC.

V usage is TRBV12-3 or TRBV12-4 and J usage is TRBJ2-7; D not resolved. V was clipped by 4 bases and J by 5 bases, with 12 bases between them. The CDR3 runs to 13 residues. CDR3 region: CASSYQPRHEQYF. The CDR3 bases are TGTGCCAGCAGTTATCAACCCCGGCACGAGCAGTACTTC.

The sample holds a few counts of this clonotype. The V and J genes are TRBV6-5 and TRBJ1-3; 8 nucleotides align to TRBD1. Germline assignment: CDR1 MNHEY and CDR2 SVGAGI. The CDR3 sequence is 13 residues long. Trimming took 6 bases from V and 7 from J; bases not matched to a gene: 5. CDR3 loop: CASRPGGGNTIYF. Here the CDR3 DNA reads TGTGCCAGCAGACCAGGGGGCGGTAACACCATATATTTT.

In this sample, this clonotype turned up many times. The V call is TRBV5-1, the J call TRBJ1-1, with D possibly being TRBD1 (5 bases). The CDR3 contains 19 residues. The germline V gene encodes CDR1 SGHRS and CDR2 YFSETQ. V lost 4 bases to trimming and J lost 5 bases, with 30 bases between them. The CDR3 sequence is CASSPTARPHIQRGTEAFF. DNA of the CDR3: TGCGCCAGCAGCCCGACAGCGAGGCCCCATATCCAAAGGGGTACTGAAGCTTTCTTT. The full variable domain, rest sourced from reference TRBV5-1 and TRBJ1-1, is KAGVTQTPRYLIKTRGQQVTLSCSPISGHRSVSWYQQTPGQGLQFLFEYFSETQRNKGNFPGRFSGRQFSNSRSEMNVSTLELGDSALYLCASSPTARPHIQRGTEAFFGQGTRLTVV.

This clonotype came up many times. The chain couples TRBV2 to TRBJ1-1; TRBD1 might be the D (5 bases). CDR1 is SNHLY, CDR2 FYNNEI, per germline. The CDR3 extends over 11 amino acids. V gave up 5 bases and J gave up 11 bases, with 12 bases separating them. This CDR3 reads CASSNKEGAFF. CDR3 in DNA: TGTGCCAGCAGTAACAAGGAGGGGGCTTTCTTT.

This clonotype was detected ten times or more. CDR3 sequence reads: CSVDRAGGPDTQYF. The DNA of the CDR3 is TGCAGCGTTGATAGAGCGGGAGGGCCAGATACGCAGTATTTT. The genes are TRBV29-1 and TRBJ2-3; 10 bases fit TRBD2. Germline V gene sequence: CDR1 SQVTM, CDR2 ANQGSEA. CDR3 size: 14 residues. After removal of 3 bases from V and 4 bases from J, the junction contained 4 bases not matched to a gene.

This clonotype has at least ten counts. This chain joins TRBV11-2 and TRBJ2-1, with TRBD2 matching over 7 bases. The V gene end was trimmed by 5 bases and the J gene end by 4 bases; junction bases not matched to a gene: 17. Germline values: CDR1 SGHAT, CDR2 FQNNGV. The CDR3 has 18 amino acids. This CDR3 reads CASSRMIGASGEYNEQFF. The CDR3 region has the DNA TGTGCCAGCAGCAGAATGATAGGGGCTAGCGGAGAATACAATGAGCAGTTCTTC.

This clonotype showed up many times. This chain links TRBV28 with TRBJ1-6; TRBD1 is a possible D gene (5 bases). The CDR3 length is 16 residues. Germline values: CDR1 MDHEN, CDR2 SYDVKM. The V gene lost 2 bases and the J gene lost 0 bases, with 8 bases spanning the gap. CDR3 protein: CASSLGGSSYNSPLHF. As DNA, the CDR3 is TGTGCCAGCAGTTTAGGGGGGAGCTCCTATAATTCACCCCTCCACTTT.

CDR3 nucleotides: TGTGCCAGCCCCCTCCTGAAGCTGACTAGCGGGGGCTACAATGAGCAGTTCTTC. It is translated as CASPLLKLTSGGYNEQFF. The rearrangement links TRBV12-3 or TRBV12-4 to TRBJ2-1; 12 bases line up with TRBD2. The CDR3 totals 18 residues. After removal of 8 bases from V and 3 bases from J, the junction contained 14 bases not matched to a gene.

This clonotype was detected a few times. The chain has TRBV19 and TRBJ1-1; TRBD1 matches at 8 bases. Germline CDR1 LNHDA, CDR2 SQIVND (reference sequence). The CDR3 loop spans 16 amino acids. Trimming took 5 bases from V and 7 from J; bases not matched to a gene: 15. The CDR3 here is CASSPRDRIDRGEAFF. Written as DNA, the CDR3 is TGTGCCAGTAGTCCCCGGGACAGGATCGACCGGGGTGAAGCTTTCTTT.

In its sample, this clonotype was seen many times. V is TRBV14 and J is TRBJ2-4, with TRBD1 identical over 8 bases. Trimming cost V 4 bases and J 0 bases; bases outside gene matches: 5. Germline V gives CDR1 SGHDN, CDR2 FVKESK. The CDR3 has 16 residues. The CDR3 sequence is CASSPGQGLAKNIQYF. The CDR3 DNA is TGTGCCAGCAGCCCCGGACAGGGATTAGCCAAAAACATTCAGTACTTC.

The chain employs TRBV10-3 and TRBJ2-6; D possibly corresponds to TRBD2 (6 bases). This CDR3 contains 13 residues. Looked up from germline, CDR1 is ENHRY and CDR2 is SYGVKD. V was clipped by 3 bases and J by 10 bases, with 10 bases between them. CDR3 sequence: CAISDGTANVLTF. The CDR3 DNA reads TGTGCCATCAGTGACGGGACTGCTAACGTCCTGACTTTC.

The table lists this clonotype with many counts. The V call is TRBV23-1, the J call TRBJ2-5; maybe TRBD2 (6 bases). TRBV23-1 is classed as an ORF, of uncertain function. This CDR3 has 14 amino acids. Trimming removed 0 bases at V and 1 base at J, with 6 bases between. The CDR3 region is CASSQSTSQETQYF. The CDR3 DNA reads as TGCGCCAGCAGTCAATCGACTAGCCAAGAGACCCAGTACTTC.

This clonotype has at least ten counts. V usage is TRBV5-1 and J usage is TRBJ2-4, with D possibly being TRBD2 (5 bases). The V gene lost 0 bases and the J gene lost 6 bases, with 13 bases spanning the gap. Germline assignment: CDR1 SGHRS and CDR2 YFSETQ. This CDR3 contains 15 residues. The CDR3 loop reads CASSLVPGEPNIQYF. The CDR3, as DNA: TGCGCCAGCAGCTTGGTTCCTGGGGAGCCAAACATTCAGTACTTC.

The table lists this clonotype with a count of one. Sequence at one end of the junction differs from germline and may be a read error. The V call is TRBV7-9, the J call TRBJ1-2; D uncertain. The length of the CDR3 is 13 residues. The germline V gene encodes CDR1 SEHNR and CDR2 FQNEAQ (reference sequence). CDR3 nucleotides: TGTGCCAGAAGCTTAAACAGTAACTATGGCGACACCTTC. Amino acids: CARSLNSNYGDTF.

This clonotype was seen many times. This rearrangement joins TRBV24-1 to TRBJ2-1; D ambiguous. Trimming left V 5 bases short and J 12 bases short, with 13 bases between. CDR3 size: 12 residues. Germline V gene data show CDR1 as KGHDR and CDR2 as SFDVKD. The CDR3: CATSVPDGWQFF. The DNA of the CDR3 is TGTGCCACCAGTGTTCCGGACGGGTGGCAGTTCTTC.